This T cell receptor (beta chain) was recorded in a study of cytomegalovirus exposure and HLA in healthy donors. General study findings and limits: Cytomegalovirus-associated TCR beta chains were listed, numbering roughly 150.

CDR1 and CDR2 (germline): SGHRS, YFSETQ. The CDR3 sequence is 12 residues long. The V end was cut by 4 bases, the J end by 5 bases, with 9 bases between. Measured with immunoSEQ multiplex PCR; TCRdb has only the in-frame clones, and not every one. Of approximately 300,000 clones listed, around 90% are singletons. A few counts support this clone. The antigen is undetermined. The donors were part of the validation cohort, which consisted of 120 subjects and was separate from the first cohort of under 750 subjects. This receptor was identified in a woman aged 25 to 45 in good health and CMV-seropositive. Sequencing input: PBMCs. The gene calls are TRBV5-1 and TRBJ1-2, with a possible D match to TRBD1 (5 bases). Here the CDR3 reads CASSRGDYGYTF. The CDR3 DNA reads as TGCGCCAGCAGCCGGGGGGATTATGGCTACACCTTC.